These 28 T cell receptor beta chains were all obtained from the same sample, sequenced in a study of cytomegalovirus exposure and HLA in healthy donors (dated by TCRdb to about 2017). Receptors were amplified or captured by the immunoSEQ multiplex PCR assay. For the multiplex PCR, a mixture combining 60 forward primers for TCR Vbeta segments and 13 reverse primers for TCR Jbeta segments was used. Sourced from immuneACCESS, this table was stored by TCRdb with only in-frame sequences that have V and J called. A share of the clones is absent; for the studies checked, an unresolved V gene accounts for under half, and the remainder has no known explanation. The sample table holds approximately 72,000 clones, of which approximately 70% were seen once. The biggest ten clones account for roughly a fifth of the sample. Input material: PBMCs. The receptors stem from a man in his forties in good health and CMV-seropositive.

The chain joins TRBV7-8 to TRBJ1-1; 7 nucleotides match TRBD1. The length of the CDR3 is 15 residues. Germline values: CDR1 SGHVS, CDR2 FQNEAQ. J was trimmed by 1 base and V by 3 bases; bases with no gene match: 5. For the CDR3, the DNA is TGTGCCAGCAGCTTTTCAGGGGGGTCGAACACTGAAGCTTTCTTT. It specifies CASSFSGGSNTEAFF.

The J gene is TRBJ1-2, the V gene TRBV18; the D is unclear. V shed 4 bases and J shed 1 base, with 7 bases lying between them. The CDR3 is 13 amino acids. In germline, CDR1 is KGHSH, CDR2 LQKENI. The DNA for the CDR3 is TGTGCCAGCTCACAGGGAGGTAACTATGGCTACACCTTC. Protein: CASSQGGNYGYTF.

This chain joins TRBV6-6 and TRBJ1-5; perhaps TRBD1 as D (6 bases). V shed 0 bases and J shed 0 bases, with 9 bases lying between them. Germline V gives CDR1 MNHNY, CDR2 SVGAGI (reference sequence). The length of the CDR3 is 16 residues. The CDR3 region has the DNA TGTGCCAGCAGTTACTCTGCAGGGGTTAGCAATCAGCCCCAGCATTTT. It specifies CASSYSAGVSNQPQHF.

The chain employs TRBV6-5 and TRBJ2-3; tentative D call: TRBD2 (6 bases). The germline V gene encodes CDR1 MNHEY and CDR2 SVGAGI. V was shortened by 6 bases and J by 2 bases, with 9 bases between the two germline ends. CDR3 length: 13 residues. The CDR3 sequence: CASREGPTDTQYF. CDR3 bases: TGTGCCAGCAGGGAGGGGCCCACAGATACGCAGTATTTT.

This clone was seen more than once but under ten times. The chain is built from TRBV13 and TRBJ2-5; TRBD1 matches 11 bases. J lost 3 bases, V lost 5 bases, and 8 bases had no gene match. The length of the CDR3 is 16 residues. Germline assignment: CDR1 PRHDT and CDR2 FYEKMQ (reference sequence). CDR3 bases: TGTGCCAGCAGCCTCAGGACAGGGGGCTCTGAAGAGACCCAGTACTTC. Translated, it gives CASSLRTGGSEETQYF.

V is TRBV6-6 and J is TRBJ2-7; D unclear. Trimming cost V 5 bases and J 7 bases, with 12 bases left between them. Germline V gene sequence: CDR1 MNHNY, CDR2 SVGAGI (reference sequence). The CDR3 is made up of 12 amino acids. CDR3 residues: CASSPKAGEQYF. The CDR3 DNA reads TGTGCCAGCAGTCCCAAGGCCGGGGAGCAGTACTTC.

The V gene is TRBV4-1, the J gene TRBJ2-3; 8 nucleotides match TRBD2. The CDR3 runs to 17 residues. Germline values: CDR1 MGHRA, CDR2 YSYEKL. The V gene end was trimmed by 1 base and the J gene end by 2 bases; junction bases not matched to a gene: 8. CDR3 region: CASSQAGIAGNTDTQYF. As DNA, the CDR3 is TGCGCCAGCAGCCAAGCGGGAATAGCGGGGAACACAGATACGCAGTATTTT.

The J gene is TRBJ1-2, the V gene TRBV29-1; no reliable D call. The CDR3 runs to 11 residues. The V end lost 5 bases, the J end lost 7 bases, and 11 bases lay between the germline ends. The germline CDR1 and CDR2 sequences are SQVTM and ANQGSEA. The CDR3 spells CSVPSGGGYTF. CDR3 in DNA: TGCAGCGTTCCTTCAGGAGGTGGCTACACCTTC. Full variable domain (remainder filled in from reference TRBV29-1 and TRBJ1-2): SAVISQKPSRDICQRGTSLTIQCQVDSQVTMMFWYRQQPGQSLTLIATANQGSEATYESGFVIDKFPISRPNLTFSTLTVSNMSPEDSSIYLCSVPSGGGYTFGSGTRLTVV.

This chain joins TRBV7-2 and TRBJ1-6; a possible D gene is TRBD1 (6 bases). With 5 bases removed from V and 9 bases from J, the gap between germline ends came to 23 bases. CDR3 length: 17 amino acids. Looked up from germline, CDR1 is SGHTA and CDR2 is FQGNSA. CDR3 residues: CASSIWGHFTQGSPLHF. CDR3 coding DNA: TGTGCCAGCAGCATATGGGGACACTTTACGCAGGGTTCACCCCTCCACTTT.

The chain recombines TRBV6-4 with TRBJ1-3; D gene unclear. The CDR3 extends over 14 amino acids. CDR1 is MRHNA and CDR2 is SNTAGT in the germline V gene. V lost 4 bases to trimming and J lost 4 bases, with 11 bases between them. The CDR3 is CASSGTKTGNTIYF. The CDR3 DNA reads TGTGCCAGCAGTGGTACTAAGACCGGAAACACCATATATTTT.

The CDR3 sequence: CASSELRGGPLLNEQFF. The CDR3 nucleotides are TGTGCCAGCAGTGAACTGCGGGGGGGGCCGCTTTTAAATGAGCAGTTCTTC. This rearrangement joins TRBV6-1 to TRBJ2-1; 9 positions match TRBD2. Germline V CDR1 and CDR2: MNHNS, SASEGT. V was pared by 2 bases and J by 7 bases, with 12 bases of the junction left unmatched. This CDR3 is built from 17 residues.

CDR3 in amino acids: CATTIQSTDTQYF. CDR3 bases: TGTGCCACCACGATCCAGAGCACAGATACGCAGTATTTT. V and J are TRBV28 and TRBJ2-3; no clear D. CDR1 MDHEN and CDR2 SYDVKM come from the germline V gene. The V end lost 10 bases, the J end lost 0 bases, and 11 bases lay between the germline ends. The CDR3 covers 13 residues.

The rearrangement uses TRBV18 and TRBJ1-1, with D unclear. This CDR3 is built from 16 residues. Germline loops: CDR1 KGHSH, CDR2 LQKENI. V was clipped by 5 bases and J by 0 bases, with 16 bases between them. The CDR3 DNA sequence: TGTGCCAGCTCAGAAGCCTCGCGCTCCATGAACACTGAAGCTTTCTTT. Translation gives CASSEASRSMNTEAFF.

The chain couples TRBV21-1 to TRBJ2-2; the listed D gene, TRBD2, was not tested against the DNA. TRBV21-1 is a listed pseudogene. The CDR3 has 14 residues. The CDR3 DNA follows: TGTGCCAGCAGCATCAGCGGGGGGAGCGGGGAGCTGTTTTTT. Its protein is CASSISGGSGELFF.

The genes are TRBV15 and TRBJ2-3; TRBD2 aligns across 10 bases. V lost 1 base, J lost 3 bases, and 7 bases stayed unmatched. The CDR3 spans 17 residues. Germline CDR1 and CDR2: LNHNV and YYDKDF (reference sequence). The CDR3 here is CATSRVATSGTTDTQYF. Written as DNA, the CDR3 is TGTGCCACCAGCAGAGTGGCAACTAGCGGGACTACAGATACGCAGTATTTT.

This clone has only one observation. CDR3 DNA sequence: TGTGCCAGCAGCCCGGGACAGGGCTATAATTCACCCCTCCACTTT. It yields the protein CASSPGQGYNSPLHF. This chain uses TRBV7-2 with TRBJ1-6; 9 bases match TRBD1. CDR3 size: 15 residues. From germline, CDR1 is SGHTA and CDR2 FQGNSA. The ends lost 5 bases at V and 3 bases at J; junction bases unmatched: 2.

This clone came up a few times. Because it lacks the conserved phenylalanine or tryptophan at the end, this CDR3 is likely a read error. This sequence joins TRBV11-3 and TRBJ2-7; possibly TRBD1 for D (7 bases). The CDR3 sequence is 15 residues long. The germline V gene encodes CDR1 SGHNT and CDR2 YENEEA. CDR3 sequence (DNA): TGTGCCATCAGCCAGAGGGGCAGGGGGGCCTACGAGCAGTACCTC. Translation: CAISQRGRGAYEQYL.

The rearrangement joins TRBV5-8 to TRBJ1-4, with 7 bases that match TRBD1. The V gene end was trimmed by 6 bases and the J gene end by 5 bases; junction bases not matched to a gene: 10. The CDR3 is 15 amino acids. The germline gives CDR1 SGHTS, CDR2 YDEGEE. This chain's CDR3 is CASTTPGQYNEKLFF. CDR3 bases: TGTGCCAGCACCACACCGGGACAGTACAATGAAAAACTGTTTTTT. The entire variable domain, with the rest obtained from reference TRBV5-8 and TRBJ1-4, is as follows: EAGVTQSPTHLIKTRGQQATLRCSPISGHTSVYWYQQALGLGLQFLLWYDEGEERNRGNFPPRFSGRQFPNYSSELNVNALELEDSALYLCASTTPGQYNEKLFFGSGTQLSVL.

The chain employs TRBV5-6 and TRBJ2-7; 7 nucleotides align to TRBD1. This CDR3 has 14 amino acids. V lost 4 bases and J lost 5; bases outside the gene matches: 9. Germline V lookup: CDR1 SGHDT, CDR2 YYEEEE. In DNA, the CDR3 is TGTGCCAGCAGCCCGATAGACAGGGACAACGAGCAGTACTTC. Protein sequence: CASSPIDRDNEQYF.

V is TRBV4-2 and J is TRBJ2-7, with TRBD2 matching 7 bases. J gave up 0 bases and V 1 base, and 6 bases lay outside the gene matches. CDR1 LGHNA and CDR2 YNFKEQ come from the germline V gene. This CDR3 spans 16 amino acids. CDR3 nucleotide sequence: TGTGCCAGCAGCCAAGCCCTAGCGGCTAGCTCCTACGAGCAGTACTTC. Amino acid sequence: CASSQALAASSYEQYF.

This clone was seen once. The chain joins TRBV6-5 to TRBJ1-2, with D unclear. V was clipped by 5 bases and J by 4 bases, with 14 bases between them. The CDR3 is made up of 14 amino acids. The germline V gene has CDR1 MNHEY and CDR2 SVGAGI. The CDR3 coding sequence is TGTGCCAGCAGTCCAGTAATCCAAACCTATGGCTACACCTTC. Translating gives CASSPVIQTYGYTF.

The V gene is TRBV5-1, the J gene TRBJ1-3; TRBD1 agrees at 7 bases. Germline V CDR1 and CDR2: SGHRS, YFSETQ. CDR3 length: 15 amino acids. V shed 0 bases and J 2 bases; nucleotides not matched to a gene: 2. The DNA of the CDR3 is TGCGCCAGCAGCTTGGGACAGGGTCCTGGAAACACCATATATTTT. It is translated as CASSLGQGPGNTIYF.

Comments on this clone: At one boundary the junction diverges from the germline segment, which might be a read error. The chain couples TRBV6-5 to TRBJ2-1, with TRBD2 identical over 10 bases. This CDR3 contains 16 residues. Germline-derived CDR1 and CDR2 are MNHEY and SVGAGI. In DNA form, the CDR3 reads TGTGCCAGCAGATACTCTAGCGGGGGCGACTACAATGAGCAGTTCTTC. Translated: CASRYSSGGDYNEQFF.

V gene TRBV10-2 combines with J gene TRBJ1-4; 9 nucleotides match TRBD1. CDR3 length: 15 amino acids. Germline V gene sequence: CDR1 WSHSY, CDR2 SAAADI. Losses at the gene ends were 3 bases for V and 5 bases for J; bases not matched to a gene: 4. The CDR3 DNA is TGCGCCAGCAGTGACCGGGACAGGGAGAATGAAAAACTGTTTTTT. Translating it yields CASSDRDRENEKLFF.

The V gene is TRBV6-6, the J gene TRBJ1-3; no definite D call. Germline CDR1 and CDR2: MNHNY and SVGAGI (reference sequence). V was pared by 7 bases and J by 7 bases, with 11 bases between. This CDR3 is built from 12 residues. CDR3 amino acids: CASTDSSNTIYF. CDR3 DNA sequence: TGTGCCAGCACCGATTCTAGCAACACCATATATTTT.

Here the CDR3 reads CASSISQGRGYTF. CDR3 in DNA: TGTGCCAGTAGTATATCACAGGGACGTGGCTACACCTTC. This sequence joins TRBV19 and TRBJ1-2, with a tentative D call TRBD1 (6 bases). CDR1 and CDR2 (germline): LNHDA, SQIVND (reference sequence). V lost 2 bases to trimming and J lost 7 bases, with 11 bases between them. This CDR3 is 13 amino acids long.

This clone came up a few times. The V gene is TRBV10-3, the J gene TRBJ2-2; 10 bases line up with TRBD2. The germline V gene has CDR1 ENHRY and CDR2 SYGVKD. The CDR3 length is 14 residues. Trimming cost V 11 bases and J 5 bases; bases outside gene matches: 8. The CDR3 is CALKSSGGTGELFF. The CDR3 nucleotides read TGTGCCCTAAAGAGTAGCGGGGGGACCGGGGAGCTGTTTTTT.

The V and J genes are TRBV18 and TRBJ2-7; 9 positions match TRBD1. Germline-derived CDR1 and CDR2 are KGHSH and LQKENI. The CDR3 has 14 amino acids. With 5 bases clipped from V and 7 bases from J, the junction kept 9 bases outside the gene matches. The CDR3 nucleotides are TGTGCCAGCTCATGGGGGACAGGGAAGAGTGAGCAGTACTTC. It translates to CASSWGTGKSEQYF. Filled out from reference TRBV18 and TRBJ2-7, the complete variable domain reads NAGVMQNPRHLVRRRGQEARLRCSPMKGHSHVYWYRQLPEEGLKFMVYLQKENIIDESGMPKERFSAEFPKEGPSILRIQQVVRGDSAAYFCASSWGTGKSEQYFGPGTRLTVT.